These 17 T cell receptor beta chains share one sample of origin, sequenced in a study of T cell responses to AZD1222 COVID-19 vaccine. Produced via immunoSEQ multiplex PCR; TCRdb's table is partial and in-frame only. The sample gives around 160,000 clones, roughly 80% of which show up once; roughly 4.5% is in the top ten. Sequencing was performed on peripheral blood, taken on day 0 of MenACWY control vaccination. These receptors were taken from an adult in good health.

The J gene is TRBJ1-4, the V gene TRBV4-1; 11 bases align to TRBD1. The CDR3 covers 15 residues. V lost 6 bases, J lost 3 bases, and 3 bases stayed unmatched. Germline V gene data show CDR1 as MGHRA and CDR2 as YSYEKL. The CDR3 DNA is TGCGCCAGCAGGCGGACAGGGGGCCCTAATGAAAAACTGTTTTTT. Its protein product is CASRRTGGPNEKLFF.

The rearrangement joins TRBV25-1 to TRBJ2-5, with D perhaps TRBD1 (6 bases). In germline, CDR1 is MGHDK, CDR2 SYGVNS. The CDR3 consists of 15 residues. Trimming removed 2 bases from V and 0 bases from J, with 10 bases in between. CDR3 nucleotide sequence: TGTGCCAGCAGTGAAAACAGGGAGTACCAAGAGACCCAGTACTTC. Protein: CASSENREYQETQYF. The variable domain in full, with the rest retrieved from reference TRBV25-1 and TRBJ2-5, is EADIYQTPRYLVIGTGKKITLECSQTMGHDKMYWYQQDPGMELHLIHYSYGVNSTEKGDLSSESTVSRIRTEHFPLTLESARPSHTSQYLCASSENREYQETQYFGPGTRLLVL.

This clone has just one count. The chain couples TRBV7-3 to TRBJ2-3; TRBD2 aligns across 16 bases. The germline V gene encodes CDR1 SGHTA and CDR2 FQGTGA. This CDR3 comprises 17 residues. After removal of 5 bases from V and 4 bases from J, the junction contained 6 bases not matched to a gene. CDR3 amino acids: CASSPGLAGGRSDTQYF. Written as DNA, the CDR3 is TGTGCCAGCAGCCCGGGACTAGCGGGGGGGCGGTCAGATACGCAGTATTTT.

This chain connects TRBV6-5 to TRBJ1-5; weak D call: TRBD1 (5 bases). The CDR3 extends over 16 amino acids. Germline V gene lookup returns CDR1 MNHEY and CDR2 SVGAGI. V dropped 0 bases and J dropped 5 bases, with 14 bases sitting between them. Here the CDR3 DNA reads TGTGCCAGCAGTTACTCGGCGCAGGGATCGTATCAGCCCCAGCATTTT. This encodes CASSYSAQGSYQPQHF.

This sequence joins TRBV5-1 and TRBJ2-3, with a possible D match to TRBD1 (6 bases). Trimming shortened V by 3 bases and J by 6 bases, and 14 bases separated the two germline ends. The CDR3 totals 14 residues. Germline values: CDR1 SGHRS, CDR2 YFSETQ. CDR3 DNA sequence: TGCGCCAGCAGCTACCGACAGGTTCCGGATACGCAGTATTTT. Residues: CASSYRQVPDTQYF.

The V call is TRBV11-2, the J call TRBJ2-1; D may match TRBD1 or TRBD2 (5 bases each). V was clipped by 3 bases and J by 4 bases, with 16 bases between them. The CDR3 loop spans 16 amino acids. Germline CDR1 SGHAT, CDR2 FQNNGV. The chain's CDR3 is CASSFIRGGTYNEQFF. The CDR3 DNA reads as TGTGCCAGCAGCTTTATTCGGGGCGGAACATACAATGAGCAGTTCTTC.

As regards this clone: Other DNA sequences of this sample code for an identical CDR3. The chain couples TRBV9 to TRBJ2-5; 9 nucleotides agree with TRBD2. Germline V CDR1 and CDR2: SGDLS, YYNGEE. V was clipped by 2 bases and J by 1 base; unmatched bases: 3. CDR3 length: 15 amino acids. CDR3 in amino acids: CASSVSGGPQETQYF. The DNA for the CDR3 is TGTGCCAGCAGCGTGAGCGGGGGGCCCCAAGAGACCCAGTACTTC.

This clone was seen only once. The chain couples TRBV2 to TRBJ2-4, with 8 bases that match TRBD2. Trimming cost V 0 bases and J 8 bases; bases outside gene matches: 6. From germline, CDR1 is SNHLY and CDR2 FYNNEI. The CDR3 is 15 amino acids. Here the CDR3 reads CASSEARSGGDIQYF. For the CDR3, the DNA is TGTGCCAGCAGTGAAGCACGCAGCGGGGGAGACATTCAGTACTTC.

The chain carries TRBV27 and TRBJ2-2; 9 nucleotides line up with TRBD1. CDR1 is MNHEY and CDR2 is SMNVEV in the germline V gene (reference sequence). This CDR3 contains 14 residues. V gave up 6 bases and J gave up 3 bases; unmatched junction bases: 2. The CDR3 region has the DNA TGTGCCAGCAGGACAGGGGGATACACCGGGGAGCTGTTTTTT. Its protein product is CASRTGGYTGELFF.

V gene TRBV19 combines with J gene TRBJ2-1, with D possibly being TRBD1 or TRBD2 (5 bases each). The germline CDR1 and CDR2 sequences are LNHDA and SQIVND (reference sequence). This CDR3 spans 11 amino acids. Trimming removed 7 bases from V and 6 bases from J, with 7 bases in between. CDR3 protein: CASIGGNEQFF. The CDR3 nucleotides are TGTGCCAGTATTGGGGGCAATGAGCAGTTCTTC.

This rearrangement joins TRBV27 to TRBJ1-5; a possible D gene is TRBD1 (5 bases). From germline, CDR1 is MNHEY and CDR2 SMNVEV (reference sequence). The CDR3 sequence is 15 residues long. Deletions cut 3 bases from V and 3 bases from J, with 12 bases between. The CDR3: CASSLSATANQPQHF. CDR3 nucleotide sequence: TGTGCCAGCAGTTTGTCCGCGACAGCCAATCAGCCCCAGCATTTT.

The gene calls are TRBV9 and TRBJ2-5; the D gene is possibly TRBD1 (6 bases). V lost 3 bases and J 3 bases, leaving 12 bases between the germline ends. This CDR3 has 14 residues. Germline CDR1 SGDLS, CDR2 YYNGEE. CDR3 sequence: CASSASTGKETQYF. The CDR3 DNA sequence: TGTGCCAGCAGCGCCTCAACAGGGAAAGAGACCCAGTACTTC.

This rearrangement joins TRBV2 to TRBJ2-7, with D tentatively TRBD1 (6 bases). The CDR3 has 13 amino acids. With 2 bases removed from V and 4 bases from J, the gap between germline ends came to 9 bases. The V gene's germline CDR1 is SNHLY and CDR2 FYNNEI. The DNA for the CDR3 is TGTGCCAGCAGTGAAATACAGGGTTACGAGCAGTACTTC. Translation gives CASSEIQGYEQYF.

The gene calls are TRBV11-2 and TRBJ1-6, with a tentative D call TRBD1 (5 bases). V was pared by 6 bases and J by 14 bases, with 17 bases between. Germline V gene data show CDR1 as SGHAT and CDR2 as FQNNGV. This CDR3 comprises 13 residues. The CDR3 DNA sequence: TGTGCCAGCAGGAGGGGTGAAGGAATCACCCTCCACTTT. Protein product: CASRRGEGITLHF.

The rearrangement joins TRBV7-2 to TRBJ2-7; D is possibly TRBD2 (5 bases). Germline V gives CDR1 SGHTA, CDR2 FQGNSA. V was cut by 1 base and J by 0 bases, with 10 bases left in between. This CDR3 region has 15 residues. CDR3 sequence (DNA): TGTGCCAGCAGCTTAGGGACTTCGAGCTCCTACGAGCAGTACTTC. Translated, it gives CASSLGTSSSYEQYF.

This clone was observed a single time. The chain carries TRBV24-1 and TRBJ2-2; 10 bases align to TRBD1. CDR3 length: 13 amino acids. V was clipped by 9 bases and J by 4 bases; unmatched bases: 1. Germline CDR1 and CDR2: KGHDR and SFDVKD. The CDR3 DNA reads TGTGCCACCCGACAGGGGGCCACCGGGGAGCTGTTTTTT. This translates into CATRQGATGELFF.

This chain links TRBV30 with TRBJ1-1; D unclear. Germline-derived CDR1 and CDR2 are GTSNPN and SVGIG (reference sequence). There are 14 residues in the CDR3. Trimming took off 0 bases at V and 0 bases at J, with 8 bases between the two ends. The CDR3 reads CAWSVRGLNTEAFF. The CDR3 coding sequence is TGTGCCTGGAGTGTCCGGGGTTTGAACACTGAAGCTTTCTTT.